The source of this T cell receptor (beta chain) is a study of OX40 agonist ivuxolimab in advanced cancers. For the study at large: Aged roughly 23 to 80 with a mean of 60 years, they were 82.7% male.

Data came from immunoSEQ multiplex PCR; TCRdb stores just in-frame clones and leaves some out. The data contain 60,000 to 95,000 clones, roughly 85% of them singletons. Germline CDR1 and CDR2: LGHNA and YSLEER. Trimming pared 0 bases from V and 10 bases from J, leaving 13 bases between. The CDR3 contains 15 residues. General observations from the study: CD4+ and CD8+ blood T cells expanded clonally by week 6 at 0.1 to 3.0 mg/kg. No antigen was identified for the clonally expanded peripheral T cells. Averaging showed that CD8+ T cells had more expanded clones than CD4+ did.

Note on this clone: Its antigen is unidentified.

This sequence was found in an adult with an advanced solid tumor such as melanoma, head and neck, liver or kidney cancer. This material consisted of CD4+ or CD8+ T cells sorted from blood, taken in a trial of the OX40 agonist ivuxolimab. This chain joins TRBV4-3 and TRBJ1-6; a weak D match, TRBD1 (6 bases). The CDR3 region has the DNA TGCGCCAGCAGCCAAGAGGGGGCAGGAGGGTCACCCCTCCACTTT. As protein: CASSQEGAGGSPLHF.